This entry is about one T cell receptor beta chain. The library came from three nested PCR rounds adapted from ARM-PCR protocols. TCRdb re-analysed the multiplex PCR reads in MiXCR, keeping a single row per CDR3 protein. The table includes fewer than 120,000 distinct CDR3 sequences, 75% to 90% detected once. The sample is drawn from a study of tumor and adjacent non-tumor tissue in lung cancer. Study summary: There were fewer than 15 adenocarcinoma, a couple of squamous cell carcinoma and 1 small cell lung cancer cases.

The template was RNA from unsorted bulk tissue. The CDR3 runs to 14 residues. Sequencing was performed on lung tumor tissue. This rearrangement joins TRBV12-3 or TRBV12-4 to TRBJ2-5; D ambiguous. This receptor was obtained from a man between 70 and 80 years old with non-small cell lung cancer. The CDR3 loop is CANSHFEYQETQYF. The CDR3 coding sequence is TGTGCTAACAGTCACTTTGAGTACCAAGAGACCCAGTACTTC.